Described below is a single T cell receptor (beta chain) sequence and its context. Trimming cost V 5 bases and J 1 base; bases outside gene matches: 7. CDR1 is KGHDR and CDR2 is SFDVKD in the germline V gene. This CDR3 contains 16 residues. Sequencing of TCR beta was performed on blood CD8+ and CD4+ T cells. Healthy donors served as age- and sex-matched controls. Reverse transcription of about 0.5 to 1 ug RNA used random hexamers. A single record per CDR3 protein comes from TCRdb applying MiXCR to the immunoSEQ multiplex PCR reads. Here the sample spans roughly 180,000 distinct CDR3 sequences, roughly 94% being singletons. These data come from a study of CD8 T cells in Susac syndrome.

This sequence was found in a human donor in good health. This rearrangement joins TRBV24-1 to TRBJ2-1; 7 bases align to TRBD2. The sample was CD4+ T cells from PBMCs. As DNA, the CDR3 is TGTGCCACCAGTGGGAGATCGGGGGGATCCTACAATGAGCAGTTCTTC. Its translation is CATSGRSGGSYNEQFF.